Shown below are 32 T cell receptor beta chains from a single sample sequenced in a study of early T cells in non-severe SARS-CoV-2 infection (dated by TCRdb to 2020 to 2022). Receptor amplification or capture employed 5' RACE. For sequencing, a NextSeq 500 was employed. TCRdb reprocessed the public reads (quality trimming at Q25 with fastp, clone calling with MiXCR) and kept in-frame beta chains. Merged by CDR3 protein, the rows form single entries marked with the most common genes and DNA. The table for this sample lists 120,000 or so distinct CDR3 sequences; around 12% of them were counted only once. The ten largest account for approximately 4% of the sample. The sample consisted of whole blood, taken at baseline. Every receptor here comes from an adult who was a healthcare worker with PCR-confirmed SARS-CoV-2 infection or an uninfected control (not recorded which).

The chain combines TRBV9 with TRBJ1-2, with 7 nucleotides matching TRBD1. This CDR3 spans 13 amino acids. V lost 1 base to trimming and J lost 6 bases; unmatched junction nucleotides: 3. Per the germline V gene, CDR1 is SGDLS and CDR2 is YYNGEE. The CDR3, as DNA: TGTGCCAGCAGCGTAAGGGACAGTGATGGCTACACCTTC. It yields the protein CASSVRDSDGYTF. The entire variable domain, with the rest obtained from reference TRBV9 and TRBJ1-2, is as follows: DSGVTQTPKHLITATGQRVTLRCSPRSGDLSVYWYQQSLDQGLQFLIQYYNGEERAKGNILERFSAQQFPDLHSELNLSSLELGDSALYFCASSVRDSDGYTFGSGTRLTVV.

This clonotype was seen more than once but under ten times. V is TRBV12-5 and J is TRBJ1-1; D remains unclear. The germline V and J ends were trimmed by 3 bases and 0 bases, with 14 bases remaining between them. In germline, CDR1 is LGHNT, CDR2 FRNRAP. The length of the CDR3 is 16 residues. CDR3 DNA sequence: TGTGCTAGTGGTTTCGGCCACGATAAGATGAACACTGAAGCTTTCTTT. Translation gives CASGFGHDKMNTEAFF.

The chain couples TRBV9 to TRBJ2-1, with 11 bases fitting TRBD2. J gave up 7 bases and V 4 bases, and 7 bases lay outside the gene matches. CDR1 is SGDLS, CDR2 YYNGEE, per germline. The CDR3 runs 15 residues. The CDR3 DNA is TGTGCCAGCAGCCCTAGCGGGGGGAACTCAAATGAGCAGTTCTTC. As protein: CASSPSGGNSNEQFF.

This clonotype has just a few counts. The gene calls are TRBV24-1 and TRBJ2-1, with TRBD1 matching 9 bases. Unmatched junction bases numbered 4, after V lost 4 bases and J lost 7 bases. Germline V gene data show CDR1 as KGHDR and CDR2 as SFDVKD. This CDR3 has 14 amino acids. The CDR3 here is CATSDETGGNEQFF. For the CDR3, the DNA is TGTGCCACCAGTGACGAGACAGGGGGTAATGAGCAGTTCTTC.

The rearrangement uses TRBV18 and TRBJ2-6, with TRBD1 matching over 7 bases. Unmatched junction bases numbered 8, after V lost 2 bases and J lost 1 base. This CDR3 region has 18 residues. Germline V gives CDR1 KGHSH, CDR2 LQKENI. The CDR3 spells CASSPIGTVLSGANVLTF. CDR3 nucleotides: TGTGCCAGCTCACCAATCGGGACAGTCTTATCTGGGGCCAACGTCCTGACTTTC.

This clonotype was counted at least ten times. The chain is built from TRBV28 and TRBJ2-7; TRBD1 is a possible D gene (5 bases). The length of the CDR3 is 13 residues. Trimming left V 6 bases short and J 1 base short, with 10 bases between. The V gene's germline CDR1 is MDHEN and CDR2 SYDVKM. The CDR3 DNA reads as TGTGCCAGCAGACTCCAGGGATCCTACGAGCAGTACTTC. Translation gives CASRLQGSYEQYF.

V is TRBV20-1 and J is TRBJ2-2, with D hard to call. The CDR3 spans 12 residues. V was cut by 4 bases and J by 6 bases, with 9 bases left in between. Looked up from germline, CDR1 is DFQATT and CDR2 is SNEGSKA (reference sequence). In nucleotides, the CDR3 is TGCAGTGCTACCCCCAATTCCGGGGAGCTGTTTTTT. Its protein product is CSATPNSGELFF.

This CDR3 is CSVLAGAYNEQFF. CDR3 bases: TGCAGCGTCCTAGCGGGGGCCTACAATGAGCAGTTCTTC. The gene calls are TRBV29-1 and TRBJ2-1, with 10 nucleotides matching TRBD2. The germline CDR1 and CDR2 sequences are SQVTM and ANQGSEA. CDR3 length: 13 residues. V dropped 6 bases and J dropped 2; count of bases not matched to a gene: 1.

This chain joins TRBV28 and TRBJ2-3; TRBD1 aligns across 10 bases. CDR1 MDHEN and CDR2 SYDVKM come from the germline V gene. The CDR3 has 14 residues. V lost 4 bases and J lost 4; bases outside the gene matches: 2. CDR3 DNA sequence: TGTGCCAGCAGTTCGGGACAGGGGTCAGATACGCAGTATTTT. Its protein product is CASSSGQGSDTQYF. Filled out from reference TRBV28 and TRBJ2-3, the complete variable domain reads DVKVTQSSRYLVKRTGEKVFLECVQDMDHENMFWYRQDPGLGLRLIYFSYDVKMKEKGDIPEGYSVSREKKERFSLILESASTNQTSMYLCASSSGQGSDTQYFGPGTRLTVL.

In this sample, this clonotype turned up a few times. This sequence joins TRBV6-5 and TRBJ1-1; D uncertain. CDR1 and CDR2 (germline): MNHEY, SVGAGI. The CDR3 sequence is 16 residues long. V lost 0 bases and J lost 4, with 15 bases in between. CDR3 sequence (DNA): TGTGCCAGCAGTTACTCGAGTCCGGGGAGGAGCACTGAAGCTTTCTTT. It translates to CASSYSSPGRSTEAFF.

The chain joins TRBV5-1 to TRBJ2-5; 9 bases fit TRBD2. Germline V gene data show CDR1 as SGHRS and CDR2 as YFSETQ. V dropped 3 bases and J dropped 1; count of bases not matched to a gene: 1. The CDR3 runs 14 residues. The CDR3 reads CASSSSGAQETQYF. CDR3 nucleotide sequence: TGCGCCAGCAGCTCTAGCGGGGCCCAAGAGACCCAGTACTTC.

The chain employs TRBV7-9 and TRBJ2-1, with D possibly TRBD2 on 5 matching bases. Germline V gives CDR1 SEHNR, CDR2 FQNEAQ (reference sequence). The CDR3 is 15 amino acids. V was clipped by 7 bases and J by 5 bases, with 18 bases between them. The CDR3 protein is CASTPGAGGHNEQFF. In nucleotides, the CDR3 is TGTGCCAGCACCCCGGGCGCGGGCGGGCACAATGAGCAGTTCTTC.

The chain has TRBV6-5 and TRBJ1-6; 9 bases line up with TRBD1. The CDR3 consists of 18 residues. The ends lost 4 bases at V and 2 bases at J; junction bases unmatched: 9. The germline CDR1 and CDR2 sequences are MNHEY and SVGAGI. The CDR3 loop reads CASSLDRGRRTYNSPLHF. The DNA of the CDR3 is TGTGCCAGCAGTTTGGACAGGGGAAGGAGGACCTATAATTCACCCCTCCACTTT.

The chain links TRBV27 to TRBJ1-2; 12 bases agree with TRBD1. Germline lookup yields CDR1 MNHEY and CDR2 SMNVEV (reference sequence). V trimming: 5 bases; J trimming: 5 bases; junction bases outside the gene matches: 6. The CDR3 contains 15 residues. The DNA of the CDR3 is TGTGCCAGCAGTCCGGGACAGGGGGCGGGATATGGCTACACCTTC. The encoded protein is CASSPGQGAGYGYTF.

The chain uses TRBV12-3 or TRBV12-4 and TRBJ2-1; a weak D match, TRBD2 (6 bases). With 5 bases removed from V and 8 bases from J, the gap between germline ends came to 16 bases. This CDR3 is built from 14 residues. In DNA, the CDR3 is TGTGCCAGCAGTCCCTTCGAGGGCGGGGATGAGCAGTTCTTC. This codes for CASSPFEGGDEQFF.

This chain uses TRBV2 with TRBJ2-1; 8 bases match TRBD2. V was clipped by 1 base and J by 8 bases; unmatched bases: 7. The CDR3 loop spans 15 amino acids. CDR1 and CDR2 from the germline V gene are SNHLY and FYNNEI. DNA of the CDR3: TGTGCCAGCAGTGAAGAGCGGGGGCTCGCCGATGAGCAGTTCTTC. This encodes CASSEERGLADEQFF.

The chain recombines TRBV27 with TRBJ1-2; TRBD1 aligns across 7 bases. The J segment lost 6 bases and the V segment lost 0 bases, leaving 1 base of the junction unmatched. The CDR3 has 13 amino acids. Germline CDR1 is MNHEY and CDR2 is SMNVEV (reference sequence). CDR3 amino acids: CASSLSGTDGYTF. Written as DNA, the CDR3 is TGTGCCAGCAGTTTATCAGGGACAGATGGCTACACCTTC.

This clonotype came up many times. The chain combines TRBV28 with TRBJ1-1; D is ambiguous. V shed 6 bases and J shed 0 bases, with 14 bases lying between them. This CDR3 spans 15 amino acids. Germline V gene lookup returns CDR1 MDHEN and CDR2 SYDVKM. The CDR3 DNA reads TGTGCCAGCAGCTTGTCATTGCGCATGAACACTGAAGCTTTCTTT. Its translation is CASSLSLRMNTEAFF. Full variable domain (outside the CDR3, taken from reference TRBV28 and TRBJ1-1): DVKVTQSSRYLVKRTGEKVFLECVQDMDHENMFWYRQDPGLGLRLIYFSYDVKMKEKGDIPEGYSVSREKKERFSLILESASTNQTSMYLCASSLSLRMNTEAFFGQGTRLTVV.

This clonotype was counted between two and nine times. The chain is built from TRBV7-9 and TRBJ2-5; D is ambiguous. Between the trimmed V and J ends, which lost 7 bases and 1 base, there was a span of 13 bases. Germline V gives CDR1 SEHNR, CDR2 FQNEAQ (reference sequence). The CDR3 runs to 14 residues. The DNA for the CDR3 is TGTGCCAGCAACCTAGGACGTAGCCAAGAGACCCAGTACTTC. Its translation: CASNLGRSQETQYF.

This clonotype was seen repeatedly, ten times or more. The rearrangement uses TRBV27 and TRBJ1-1; TRBD1 is a possible D gene (5 bases). CDR3 length: 14 residues. Between the trimmed V and J ends, which lost 5 bases and 0 bases, there was a span of 10 bases. The germline gives CDR1 MNHEY, CDR2 SMNVEV (reference sequence). The CDR3 region has the DNA TGTGCCAGCAGTAGACAGCTCATGAACACTGAAGCTTTCTTT. Translation gives CASSRQLMNTEAFF.

At least ten counts were recorded for this clonotype. The chain links TRBV11-1 to TRBJ2-5; D tentatively reads TRBD1 or TRBD2 (5 bases each). The V and J ends lost 5 bases and 1 base respectively, with 14 bases between them. CDR1 and CDR2 (germline): SGHAT, FQDESV (reference sequence). The CDR3 covers 15 residues. The CDR3 loop is CASSRDGRFQETQYF. Here the CDR3 DNA reads TGTGCCAGCAGCCGGGACGGACGCTTCCAAGAGACCCAGTACTTC.

This clonotype was counted only a few times. The chain links TRBV5-1 to TRBJ2-7; 7 bases map to TRBD2. Germline-derived CDR1 and CDR2 are SGHRS and YFSETQ. The CDR3 is made up of 14 amino acids. J was trimmed by 0 bases and V by 5 bases; bases with no gene match: 5. The CDR3: CASSPGGTSYEQYF. The CDR3 DNA reads TGCGCCAGCAGTCCCGGGGGGACCTCCTACGAGCAGTACTTC.

This clonotype was counted a few times. The rearrangement joins TRBV18 to TRBJ2-7, with 9 bases lining up with TRBD2. There are 19 residues in the CDR3. CDR1 KGHSH and CDR2 LQKENI come from the germline V gene. V shed 3 bases, J shed 2 bases, and the junction held 17 bases outside the gene matches. In nucleotides, the CDR3 is TGTGCCAGCTCACCCCGGGACAAGCGACGCGGGAGGGGTCCCTACGAGCAGTACTTC. Translating gives CASSPRDKRRGRGPYEQYF. The full variable domain, completed using reference TRBV18 and TRBJ2-7, is NAGVMQNPRHLVRRRGQEARLRCSPMKGHSHVYWYRQLPEEGLKFMVYLQKENIIDESGMPKERFSAEFPKEGPSILRIQQVVRGDSAAYFCASSPRDKRRGRGPYEQYFGPGTRLTVT.

This clonotype was observed at least ten times. The chain joins TRBV7-9 to TRBJ1-4; tentative D call: TRBD1 (6 bases). Germline CDR1 is SEHNR and CDR2 is FQNEAQ (reference sequence). Trimming left V 3 bases short and J 5 bases short, with 13 bases between. The CDR3 spans 15 residues. This CDR3 is CASSFQQGRNEKLFF. The CDR3 DNA is TGTGCCAGCAGCTTCCAACAGGGACGGAATGAAAAACTGTTTTTT.

The chain couples TRBV10-1 to TRBJ2-5; D gene uncertain. Trimming took off 4 bases at V and 2 bases at J, with 8 bases between the two ends. Germline CDR1 WNHNN, CDR2 SYGVQD (reference sequence). The CDR3 is 13 residues long. The CDR3 DNA follows: TGCGCCAGCAGTGGTCCAGGACAAGAGACCCAGTACTTC. Protein product: CASSGPGQETQYF.

This clonotype was counted at least ten times. The chain uses TRBV4-2 and TRBJ2-1; D is unclear. V lost 5 bases and J lost 5, with 13 bases in between. This CDR3 region has 14 residues. Germline values: CDR1 LGHNA, CDR2 YNFKEQ. For the CDR3, the DNA is TGTGCCAGCAGCGAAGGTCTCCGAAACAATGAGCAGTTCTTC. Amino acid sequence: CASSEGLRNNEQFF.

This clonotype appeared many times. This chain uses TRBV5-1 with TRBJ2-5; no clear D gene. The CDR3 length is 13 residues. Trimming took off 4 bases at V and 5 bases at J, with 12 bases between the two ends. CDR1 is SGHRS, CDR2 YFSETQ, per germline. The CDR3 coding sequence is TGCGCCAGCAGCCCCCCTTCAAAGGAGACCCAGTACTTC. Amino acids: CASSPPSKETQYF.

Ten or more counts support this clonotype. The chain is built from TRBV7-3 and TRBJ2-5; D is uncertain. This CDR3 is 13 amino acids long. The ends were cut back, 2 bases at V and 4 bases at J, with 8 bases in the middle. CDR1 and CDR2 from the germline V gene are SGHTA and FQGTGA. CDR3 nucleotides: TGTGCCAGCAGCTTAGGGTGGGCAGAGACCCAGTACTTC. Its protein product is CASSLGWAETQYF.

This clonotype was seen more than once but under ten times. This chain joins TRBV5-1 and TRBJ2-7; D uncertain. The CDR3 extends over 14 amino acids. Germline V gives CDR1 SGHRS, CDR2 YFSETQ. The V end was cut by 0 bases, the J end by 2 bases, with 9 bases between. The CDR3 DNA sequence: TGCGCCAGCAGCTTGGCTACAGCAACCTACGAGCAGTACTTC. Its translation: CASSLATATYEQYF.

This clonotype was seen a handful of times. The gene calls are TRBV29-1 and TRBJ2-5; D possibly corresponds to TRBD1 (5 bases). Germline V gene data show CDR1 as SQVTM and CDR2 as ANQGSEA. The CDR3 loop spans 12 amino acids. V was shortened by 3 bases and J by 4 bases, with 9 bases between the two germline ends. The CDR3 loop reads CSVDPGRETQYF. Written as DNA, the CDR3 is TGCAGCGTTGACCCAGGGCGAGAGACCCAGTACTTC.

This clonotype was counted at least ten times. This sequence joins TRBV19 and TRBJ2-7; 10 positions match TRBD1. This CDR3 has 17 residues. Per germline, CDR1 LNHDA and CDR2 SQIVND (reference sequence). J lost 5 bases, V lost 0 bases, and 10 bases had no gene match. The CDR3, as DNA: TGTGCCAGTAGTATAGATCCTCGGGACAGGGGTGTGAACGAGCAGTACTTC. Protein: CASSIDPRDRGVNEQYF.

In this sample, this clonotype turned up once. A read error may be the cause here, since a much bigger clone is one base away. The chain links TRBV10-2 to TRBJ1-1; D perhaps matches TRBD1 (5 bases). The CDR3 covers 12 residues. Germline V lookup: CDR1 WSHSY, CDR2 SAAADI. CDR3 nucleotides: TGCGCCTGCAGTGAAGGGAGGACAGAAGCTTTCTTT. Its translation: CACSEGRTEAFF.